The clone carrying this TCR beta chain showed up just a few times. The antigen is undetermined. These data originate in a study of T cell repertoires in cytomegalovirus infection. The overall study: Peptides in the study included HLA-C-restricted and HLA-B-restricted CMV epitopes. Through public TCR beta signatures, both CMV infection and matching HLA type were indicated.

V shed 10 bases and J shed 9 bases, with 19 bases lying between them. Germline values: CDR1 LNHDA, CDR2 SQIVND (reference sequence). CDR3 length equals 13 residues. Via MiXCR, TCRdb re-called the reads, giving one row per CDR3 protein. This table holds about 830,000 distinct CDR3 sequences, approximately 30% found once. Study observations and caveats: Cumulative public TCR beta family frequency identified carriers of CMV plus the relevant HLA. Across the ex vivo response, the dominant clonotypes were HLA-C-restricted CMV-specific TCR beta clonotypes.

The clonotype comes from a human donor in good health (CMV status not recorded). Some clones in this sample may be carry-over from other donors' samples. The sequenced sample was cultured CD8+ T cells from PBMCs, obtained from culture after CMV antigen stimulation. The chain employs TRBV19 and TRBJ2-1; D gene unclear. CDR3 sequence (DNA): TGTGCCACCCTAAAAGCGTCGGGTCGTGAGCAGTTCTTC. Its translation: CATLKASGREQFF.